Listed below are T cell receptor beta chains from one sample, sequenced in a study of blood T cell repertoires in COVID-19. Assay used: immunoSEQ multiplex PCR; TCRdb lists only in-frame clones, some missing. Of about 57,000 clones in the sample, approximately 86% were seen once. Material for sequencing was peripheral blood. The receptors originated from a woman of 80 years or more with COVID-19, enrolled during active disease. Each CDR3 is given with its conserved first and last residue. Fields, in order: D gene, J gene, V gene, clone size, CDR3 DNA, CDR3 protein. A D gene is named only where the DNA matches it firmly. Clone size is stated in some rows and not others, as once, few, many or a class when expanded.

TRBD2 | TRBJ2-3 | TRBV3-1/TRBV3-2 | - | TGTGCCAGCAGCCAAGGGGCACTAGCGGGCACAGATACGCAGTATTTT | CASSQGALAGTDTQYF
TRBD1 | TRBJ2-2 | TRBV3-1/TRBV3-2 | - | TGTGCCAGCAGCCAGACAGGGGCCGGGGAGCTGTTTTTT | CASSQTGAGELFF
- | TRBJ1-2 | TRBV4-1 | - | TGCGCCAGCAGCCAACAGGGCAACTATGGCTACACCTTC | CASSQQGNYGYTF
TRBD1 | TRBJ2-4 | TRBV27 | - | TGTGCCAGCAGTGCATACATGACAGGGGATTCCAAAAACATTCAGTACTTC | CASSAYMTGDSKNIQYF
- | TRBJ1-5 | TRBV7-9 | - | TGTGCCAGCGGCCTAGCGGGACTCTCCGCCCAGCATTTT | CASGLAGLSAQHF
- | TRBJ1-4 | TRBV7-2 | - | TGTGCCAGCAGCCGGGAAAGGGCGACTAATGAAAAACTGTTTTTT | CASSRERATNEKLFF
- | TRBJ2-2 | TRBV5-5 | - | TGTGCCAGCAGCTTGGAAGCGGCGACCGGGGAGCTGTTTTTT | CASSLEAATGELFF
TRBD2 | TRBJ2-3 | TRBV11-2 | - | TGTGCCAGCAGGTTAGCGGGGGGGCCTCCTCGGACAGATACGCAGTATTTT | CASRLAGGPPRTDTQYF
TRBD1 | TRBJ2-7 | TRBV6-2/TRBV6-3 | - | TGTGCCAGCAGTTGGACAGGACGACCTTACGAGCAGTACTTC | CASSWTGRPYEQYF
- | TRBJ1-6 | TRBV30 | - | TGTGCCTGGACCTCGCAGGGGTTTTCACCCCTCCACTTT | CAWTSQGFSPLHF
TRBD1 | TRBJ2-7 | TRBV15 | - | TGTGCCACCAGCCTTCCCCTCGAGACAGGGACCTACGAGCAGTACTTC | CATSLPLETGTYEQYF
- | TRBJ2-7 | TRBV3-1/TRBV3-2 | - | TGTGCCAGCAGCCCACTAGGTGGCCACGAGCAGTACTTC | CASSPLGGHEQYF
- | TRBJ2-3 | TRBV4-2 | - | TGTGCCAGCAGCCAGCTCGGGACTGCCGTTCCCACAGATACGCAGTATTTT | CASSQLGTAVPTDTQYF
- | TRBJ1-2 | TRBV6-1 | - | TGTGCCAGCAGTGACAGCTATGGGAGCGTCAACACCTTC | CASSDSYGSVNTF
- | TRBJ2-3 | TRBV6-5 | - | TGTGCCACCGGAGGGGGGCCGGGACAGCCAGATACGCAGTATTTT | CATGGGPGQPDTQYF
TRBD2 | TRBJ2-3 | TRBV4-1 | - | TGCGCCAGCAGCCAAGAAACTAGCGGGGGTGCAGATACGCAGTATTTT | CASSQETSGGADTQYF
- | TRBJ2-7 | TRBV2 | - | TGTGCCAGCAGTGTGCAGGCCGCCTACGAGCAGTACTTC | CASSVQAAYEQYF
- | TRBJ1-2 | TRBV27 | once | TGTGCCAGCAGTATAGACAGAAATGGGATCTATGGCTACACCTTC | CASSIDRNGIYGYTF
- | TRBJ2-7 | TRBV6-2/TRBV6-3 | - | TGTGCCAGCAGTTATGGACATCTCTCCTACGAGCAGTACTTC | CASSYGHLSYEQYF
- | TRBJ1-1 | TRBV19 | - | TGTGCCAGTAGTGTGGGGGGGACACCGACACTGAAAGCTTTCTTT | CASSVGGTPTLKAFF
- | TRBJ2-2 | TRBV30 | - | TGTGCCTGGAGTGTTGGGGGGTCGAGGGAGCTGTTTTTT | CAWSVGGSRELFF
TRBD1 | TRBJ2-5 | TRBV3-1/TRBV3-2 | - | TGTGCCAGCAGCCCGGGACAGTGGGAGACCCAGTACTTC | CASSPGQWETQYF
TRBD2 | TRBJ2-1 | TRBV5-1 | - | TGCGCCAGCAGCTTGGCTAGCGGGGGGATAATAGCGTACAATGAGCAGTTCTTC | CASSLASGGIIAYNEQFF
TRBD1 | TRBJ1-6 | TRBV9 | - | TGTGCCAGCAGCGCCCAAGGACAGGCGCGGTCACCCCTCCACTTT | CASSAQGQARSPLHF
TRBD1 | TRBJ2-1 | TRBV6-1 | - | TGTGCCAGCAGTTTCCCGGGAACAGGGGGCAATGAGCAGTTCTTC | CASSFPGTGGNEQFF
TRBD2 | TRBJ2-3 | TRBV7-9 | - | TGTGCCAGCAGCTTAGGGGCTAGCGGGGGAGGTGATACGCAGTATTTT | CASSLGASGGGDTQYF
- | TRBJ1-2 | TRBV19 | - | TGTGCCAGTAGTATCCCAGGAGGTGGCTACACCTTC | CASSIPGGGYTF
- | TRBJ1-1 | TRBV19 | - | TGTGCCAGTAGTTGGGAGGGGCGCGAAGCTTTCTTT | CASSWEGREAFF
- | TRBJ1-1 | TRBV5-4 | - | TGTGCCAGCAGCTTCGCAGGGGCAGACACTGAAGCTTTCTTT | CASSFAGADTEAFF
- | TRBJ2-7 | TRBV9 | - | TGTGCCAGCAGCGTAGATCAGGGCAGGAAGGTCTACGAGCAGTACTTC | CASSVDQGRKVYEQYF
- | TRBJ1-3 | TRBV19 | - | TGTGCCAGTAGCGTTGGAGCAGGGGCTGGAAACACCATATATTTT | CASSVGAGAGNTIYF
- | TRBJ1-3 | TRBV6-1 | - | TGTGCCAGCAGTGCGGGGGACCTCGGCCCCGGAAACACCATATATTTT | CASSAGDLGPGNTIYF
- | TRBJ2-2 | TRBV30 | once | TGTGCCTGGGGAGTCGGGAACACCGGGGAGCTGTTTTTT | CAWGVGNTGELFF
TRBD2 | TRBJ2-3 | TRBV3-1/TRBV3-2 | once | TGTGCCAGCAGCCTCGGGACTAGCGGAGATACGCAGTATTTT | CASSLGTSGDTQYF
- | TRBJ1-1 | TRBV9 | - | TGTGCCAGCAGCAAGGGGGTGTACACTGAAGCTTTCTTT | CASSKGVYTEAFF
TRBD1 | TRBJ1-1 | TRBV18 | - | TGTGCCAGCTCACCACCTACAGGGGCCAGAAACACTGAAGCTTTCTTT | CASSPPTGARNTEAFF